The 18 T cell receptor beta chains given below trace back to one sample, sequenced in a study of T-cell memory formation after mild COVID-19. TCRdb re-derived calls from the 5' RACE reads in MiXCR, one entry per CDR3 protein. The sample includes about 390,000 distinct CDR3 sequences, roughly 21% of them seen just once. Sequencing used PBMCs or a T cell subset sorted from them (not recorded which). These receptors were obtained from an adult woman who had mild COVID-19 (a few samples of this study predate the infection). Cell type and time point are not known.

The chain carries TRBV11-3 and TRBJ2-5; D ambiguous. Trimming pared 6 bases from V and 9 bases from J, leaving 14 bases between. Germline CDR1 SGHNT, CDR2 YENEEA. This CDR3 spans 12 amino acids. CDR3 sequence (DNA): TGTGCCAGCAGGACCCAACCCCCGGCCCAGTACTTC. Translation: CASRTQPPAQYF.

In its sample, this clonotype was seen a few times. This chain links TRBV4-1 with TRBJ1-1; maybe TRBD1 (6 bases). Trimming took 1 base from V and 1 from J, leaving 10 bases between them. Germline CDR1 and CDR2: MGHRA and YSYEKL. CDR3 length: 15 amino acids. CDR3 in amino acids: CASSQVDRTNTEAFF. The CDR3 coding sequence is TGCGCCAGCAGCCAAGTAGACAGGACGAACACTGAAGCTTTCTTT.

This clonotype showed up many times. V usage is TRBV12-3 or TRBV12-4 and J usage is TRBJ2-1, with 7 bases that match TRBD2. Trimming cost V 8 bases and J 8 bases; bases outside gene matches: 9. The CDR3 runs to 13 residues. CDR3 nucleotides: TGTGCCAGCCTGGGGCTAGCGGTTGATGAGCAGTTCTTC. Amino acids: CASLGLAVDEQFF.

The gene calls are TRBV4-1 and TRBJ2-7; D possibly corresponds to TRBD1 (5 bases). The CDR3 contains 15 residues. In germline, CDR1 is MGHRA, CDR2 YSYEKL. Trimming shortened V by 4 bases and J by 1 base, and 14 bases separated the two germline ends. CDR3 bases: TGCGCCAGCAGCCCTAGTGGACACGGGTCCTACGAGCAGTACTTC. It translates to CASSPSGHGSYEQYF.

V gene TRBV20-1 combines with J gene TRBJ1-1; D gene unclear. V lost 1 base to trimming and J lost 6 bases, with 18 bases between them. This CDR3 has 15 residues. Germline assignment: CDR1 DFQATT and CDR2 SNEGSKA (reference sequence). CDR3 protein: CSARGGFEGNAEAFF. CDR3 in DNA: TGCAGTGCTAGAGGGGGTTTTGAGGGCAACGCTGAAGCTTTCTTT.

Only one count was recorded for this clonotype. The V and J genes are TRBV14 and TRBJ2-3, with unresolved D. This CDR3 contains 15 residues. The germline V gene has CDR1 SGHDN and CDR2 FVKESK. V lost 0 bases, J lost 0 bases, and 7 bases lay in between. As DNA, the CDR3 is TGTGCCAGCAGCCAAGATCGAGTTAGCACAGATACGCAGTATTTT. Its translation is CASSQDRVSTDTQYF.

The chain has TRBV5-6 and TRBJ1-2; 7 nucleotides line up with TRBD1. CDR1 is SGHDT, CDR2 YYEEEE, per germline. CDR3 length: 14 amino acids. V gave up 2 bases and J gave up 6 bases; unmatched junction bases: 7. The CDR3 DNA reads as TGTGCCAGCAGCTTTTTCACAGGGGAGGATGGCTACACCTTC. It translates to CASSFFTGEDGYTF.

The table lists this clonotype with a few counts. The V and J genes are TRBV12-3 or TRBV12-4 and TRBJ2-5; 10 nucleotides line up with TRBD2. The CDR3 totals 15 residues. Trimming removed 6 bases from V and 2 bases from J; junction bases left unmatched: 6. The CDR3: CASSLLAGAQETQYF. The CDR3 DNA is TGTGCCAGCAGCCTCCTAGCGGGAGCACAAGAGACCCAGTACTTC.

This clonotype was observed many times. V and J are TRBV5-1 and TRBJ1-2; the match to TRBD1 covers 7 bases. With 4 bases clipped from V and 0 bases from J, the junction kept 9 bases outside the gene matches. Germline CDR1 reads SGHRS; CDR2 reads YFSETQ. CDR3 length equals 16 residues. The CDR3 nucleotides are TGCGCCAGCAGCCCGACAGGGTGGTCTCCTAACTATGGCTACACCTTC. This sequence encodes CASSPTGWSPNYGYTF.

V and J are TRBV4-3 and TRBJ1-3; D is possibly TRBD1 (6 bases). Germline V lookup: CDR1 LGHNA, CDR2 YSLEER. The V end was cut by 1 base, the J end by 3 bases, with 10 bases between. The CDR3 is 15 amino acids. The CDR3 DNA follows: TGCGCCAGCAGCCAAGTACAGGGACTTGGAAACACCATATATTTT. Translated: CASSQVQGLGNTIYF.

This clonotype was seen more than once but under ten times. The chain links TRBV5-1 to TRBJ2-7; 8 nucleotides match TRBD1. This CDR3 has 15 residues. CDR1 is SGHRS, CDR2 YFSETQ, per germline. J gave up 2 bases and V 0 bases, and 4 bases lay outside the gene matches. Here the CDR3 DNA reads TGCGCCAGCAGCTTGGGGGACAGGTACCCCTACGAGCAGTACTTC. This sequence encodes CASSLGDRYPYEQYF.

CDR3 bases: TGCAGTGCTCCCGGGACTAGCGGGAGGGCCCCCCAAGAGACCCAGTACTTC. Translation gives CSAPGTSGRAPQETQYF. V and J are TRBV20-1 and TRBJ2-5, with 16 nucleotides matching TRBD2. Trimming took 5 bases from V and 1 from J; bases not matched to a gene: 7. CDR1 DFQATT and CDR2 SNEGSKA come from the germline V gene (reference sequence). The CDR3 loop spans 17 amino acids.

The chain links TRBV6-1 to TRBJ1-1; 8 bases agree with TRBD1. Germline values: CDR1 MNHNS, CDR2 SASEGT. The V gene end was trimmed by 1 base and the J gene end by 0 bases; junction bases not matched to a gene: 1. The CDR3 spans 15 residues. CDR3 in DNA: TGTGCCAGCAGTGAAGGGGACAGGATGAACACTGAAGCTTTCTTT. Its translation is CASSEGDRMNTEAFF.

This chain links TRBV19 with TRBJ2-1; maybe TRBD2 (5 bases). With 4 bases removed from V and 5 bases from J, the gap between germline ends came to 9 bases. This CDR3 is 13 amino acids long. CDR1 is LNHDA, CDR2 SQIVND, per germline (reference sequence). The CDR3 DNA reads as TGTGCCAGTAGTACGGACTTCCACAATGAGCAGTTCTTC. Translating gives CASSTDFHNEQFF. The variable domain in full, completed from reference TRBV19 and TRBJ2-1, reads DGGITQSPKYLFRKEGQNVTLSCEQNLNHDAMYWYRQDPGQGLRLIYYSQIVNDFQKGDIAEGYSVSREKKESFPLTVTSAQKNPTAFYLCASSTDFHNEQFFGPGTRLTVL.

This clonotype was recorded a few times. The CDR3 DNA is TGCAGTGCTAGAAGGCGGGGTATAGCGGGGCCAGATACGCAGTATTTT. It yields the protein CSARRRGIAGPDTQYF. The chain joins TRBV20-1 to TRBJ2-3; 8 bases line up with TRBD2. CDR3 length: 16 amino acids. Germline V gene data show CDR1 as DFQATT and CDR2 as SNEGSKA (reference sequence). Trimming cost V 2 bases and J 4 bases; bases outside gene matches: 11.

The rearrangement links TRBV10-3 to TRBJ1-1; maybe TRBD1 (5 bases). CDR3 size: 12 residues. Germline values: CDR1 ENHRY, CDR2 SYGVKD. V dropped 8 bases and J dropped 3 bases, with 10 bases sitting between them. The CDR3 nucleotides read TGTGCCATCCGAGGGACCGACACTGAAGCTTTCTTT. Translating gives CAIRGTDTEAFF.

There are many counts of this clonotype. The chain carries TRBV11-2 and TRBJ2-1; 7 bases align to TRBD2. Per the germline V gene, CDR1 is SGHAT and CDR2 is FQNNGV. J gave up 9 bases and V 7 bases, and 9 bases lay outside the gene matches. The CDR3 spans 13 residues. CDR3 in amino acids: CASNVGPSGEQFF. The DNA of the CDR3 is TGTGCCAGCAACGTCGGGCCTAGCGGTGAGCAGTTCTTC.

This chain uses TRBV12-3 or TRBV12-4 with TRBJ1-2, with D perhaps TRBD1 (5 bases). V was pared by 10 bases and J by 0 bases, with 15 bases between. This CDR3 comprises 14 residues. CDR3 in amino acids: CATRDLKANYGYTF. CDR3 DNA: TGTGCCACCAGGGACCTGAAAGCTAACTATGGCTACACCTTC.